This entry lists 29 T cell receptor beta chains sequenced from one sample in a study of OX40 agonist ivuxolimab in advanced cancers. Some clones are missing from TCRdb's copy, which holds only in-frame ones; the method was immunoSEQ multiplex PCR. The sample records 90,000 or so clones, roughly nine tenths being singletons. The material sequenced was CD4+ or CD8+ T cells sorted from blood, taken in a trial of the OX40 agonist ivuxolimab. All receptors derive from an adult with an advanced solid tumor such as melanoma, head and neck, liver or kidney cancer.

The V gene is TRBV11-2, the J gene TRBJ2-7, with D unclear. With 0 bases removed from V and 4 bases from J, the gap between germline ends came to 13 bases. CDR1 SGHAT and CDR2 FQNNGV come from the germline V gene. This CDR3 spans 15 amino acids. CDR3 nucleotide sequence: TGTGCCAGCAGCTTAGATCTGGCCCCCGGTTACGAGCAGTACTTC. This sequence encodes CASSLDLAPGYEQYF.

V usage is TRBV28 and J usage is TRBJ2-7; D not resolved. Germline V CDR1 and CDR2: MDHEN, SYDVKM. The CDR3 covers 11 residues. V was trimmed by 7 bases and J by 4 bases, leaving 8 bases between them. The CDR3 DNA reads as TGTGCCAGCAAAGGCAGATACGAGCAGTACTTC. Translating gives CASKGRYEQYF.

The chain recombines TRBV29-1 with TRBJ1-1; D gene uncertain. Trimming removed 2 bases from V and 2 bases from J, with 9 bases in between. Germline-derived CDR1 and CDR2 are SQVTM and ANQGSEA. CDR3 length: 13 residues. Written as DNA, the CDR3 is TGCAGCGTTGAATTGGGCCCAAACACTGAAGCTTTCTTT. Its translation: CSVELGPNTEAFF.

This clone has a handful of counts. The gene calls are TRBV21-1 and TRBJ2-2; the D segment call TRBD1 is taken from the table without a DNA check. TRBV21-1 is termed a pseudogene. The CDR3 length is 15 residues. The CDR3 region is CASSKDQGNTGELFF. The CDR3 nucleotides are TGTGCCAGCAGCAAAGATCAGGGGAACACCGGGGAGCTGTTTTTT.

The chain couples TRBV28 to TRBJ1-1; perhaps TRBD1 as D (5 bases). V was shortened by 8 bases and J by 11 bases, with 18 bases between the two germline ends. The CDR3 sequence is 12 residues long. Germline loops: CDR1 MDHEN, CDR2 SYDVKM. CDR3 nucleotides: TGTGCCAGCCGGAGCGGGGGAGGGACGGCTTTCTTT. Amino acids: CASRSGGGTAFF.

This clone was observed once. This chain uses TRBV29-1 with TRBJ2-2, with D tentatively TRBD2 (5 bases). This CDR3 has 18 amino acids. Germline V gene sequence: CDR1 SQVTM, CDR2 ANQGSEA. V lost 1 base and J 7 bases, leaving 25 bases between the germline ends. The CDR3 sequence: CSVEVRVASRRRGGELFF. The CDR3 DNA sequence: TGCAGCGTTGAAGTTCGGGTTGCTAGCCGGAGACGGGGCGGGGAGCTGTTTTTT.

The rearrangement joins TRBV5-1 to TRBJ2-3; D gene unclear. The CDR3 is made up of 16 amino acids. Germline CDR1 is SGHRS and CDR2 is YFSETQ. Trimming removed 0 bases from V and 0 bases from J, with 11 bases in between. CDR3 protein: CASSLARGSSTDTQYF. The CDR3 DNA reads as TGCGCCAGCAGCTTGGCTCGCGGTTCTAGCACAGATACGCAGTATTTT.

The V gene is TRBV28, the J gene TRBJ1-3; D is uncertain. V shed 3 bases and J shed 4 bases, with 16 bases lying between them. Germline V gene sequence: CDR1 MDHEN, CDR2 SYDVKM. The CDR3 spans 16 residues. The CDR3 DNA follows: TGTGCCAGCAGTTTTGTCCCGGGGAGTCCCGGAAACACCATATATTTT. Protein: CASSFVPGSPGNTIYF. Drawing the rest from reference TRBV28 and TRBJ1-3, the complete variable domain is DVKVTQSSRYLVKRTGEKVFLECVQDMDHENMFWYRQDPGLGLRLIYFSYDVKMKEKGDIPEGYSVSREKKERFSLILESASTNQTSMYLCASSFVPGSPGNTIYFGEGSWLTVV.

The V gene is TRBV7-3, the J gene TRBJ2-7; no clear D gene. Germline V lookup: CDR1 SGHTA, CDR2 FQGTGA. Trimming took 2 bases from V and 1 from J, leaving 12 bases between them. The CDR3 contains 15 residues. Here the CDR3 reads CASSLSASSSYEQYF. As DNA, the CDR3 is TGTGCCAGCAGCTTATCGGCTTCCTCTTCCTACGAGCAGTACTTC. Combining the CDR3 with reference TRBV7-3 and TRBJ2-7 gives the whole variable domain GAGVSQTPSNKVTEKGKYVELRCDPISGHTALYWYRQSLGQGPEFLIYFQGTGAADDSGLPNDRFFAVRPEGSVSTLKIQRTERGDSAVYLCASSLSASSSYEQYFGPGTRLTVT.

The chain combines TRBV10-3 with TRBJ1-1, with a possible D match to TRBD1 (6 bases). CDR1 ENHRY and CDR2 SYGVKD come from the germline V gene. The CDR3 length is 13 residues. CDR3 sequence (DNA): TGTGCTACACAGGGTACCGCGAACACTGAAGCTTTCTTT. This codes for CATQGTANTEAFF.

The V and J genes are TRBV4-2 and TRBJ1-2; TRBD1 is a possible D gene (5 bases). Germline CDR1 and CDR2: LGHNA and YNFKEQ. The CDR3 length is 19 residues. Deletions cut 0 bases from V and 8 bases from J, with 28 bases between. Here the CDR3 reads CASSQDIRDPGTGASGYTF. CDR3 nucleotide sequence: TGTGCCAGCAGCCAAGACATAAGGGACCCCGGGACGGGTGCCTCCGGCTACACCTTC.

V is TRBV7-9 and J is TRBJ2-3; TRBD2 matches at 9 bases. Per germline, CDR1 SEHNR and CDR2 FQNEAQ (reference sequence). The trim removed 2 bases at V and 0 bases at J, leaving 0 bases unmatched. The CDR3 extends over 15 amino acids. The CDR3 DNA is TGTGCCAGCAGCTTACTAGCGGGGAGCACAGATACGCAGTATTTT. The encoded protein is CASSLLAGSTDTQYF. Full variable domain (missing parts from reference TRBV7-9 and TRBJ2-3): DTGVSQNPRHKITKRGQNVTFRCDPISEHNRLYWYRQTLGQGPEFLTYFQNEAQLEKSRLLSDRFSAERPKGSFSTLEIQRTEQGDSAMYLCASSLLAGSTDTQYFGPGTRLTVL.

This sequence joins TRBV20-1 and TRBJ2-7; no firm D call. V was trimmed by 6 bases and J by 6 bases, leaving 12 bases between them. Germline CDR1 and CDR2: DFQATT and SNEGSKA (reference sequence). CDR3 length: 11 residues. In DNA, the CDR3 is TGCAGTGCCCTCTCTCTACCCGAGCAGTACTTC. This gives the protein CSALSLPEQYF.

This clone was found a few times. DNA of the CDR3: TGTGCCAGCAGTTCCTTACTTCTATATGATACGCAGTATTTT. This gives the protein CASSSLLLYDTQYF. V and J are TRBV6-1 and TRBJ2-3; D gene unclear. Germline values: CDR1 MNHNS, CDR2 SASEGT. The CDR3 has 14 residues. V shed 5 bases and J shed 6 bases, with 15 bases lying between them.

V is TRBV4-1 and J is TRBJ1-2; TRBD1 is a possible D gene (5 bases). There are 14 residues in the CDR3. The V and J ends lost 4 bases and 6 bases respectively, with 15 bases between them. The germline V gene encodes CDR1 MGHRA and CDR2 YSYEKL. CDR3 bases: TGCGCCAGCAGCCTCCTTCCGGGGGGGGATGGCTACACCTTC. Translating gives CASSLLPGGDGYTF.

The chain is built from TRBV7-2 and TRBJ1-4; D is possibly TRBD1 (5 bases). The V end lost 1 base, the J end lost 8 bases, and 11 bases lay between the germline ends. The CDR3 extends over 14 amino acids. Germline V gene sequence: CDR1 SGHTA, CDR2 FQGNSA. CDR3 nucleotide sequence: TGTGCCAGCAGCTTAGTGGGGGAGGGGGAAAAACTGTTTTTT. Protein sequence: CASSLVGEGEKLFF. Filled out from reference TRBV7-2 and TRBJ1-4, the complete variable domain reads GAGVSQSPSNKVTEKGKDVELRCDPISGHTALYWYRQSLGQGLEFLIYFQGNSAPDKSGLPSDRFSAERTGGSVSTLTIQRTQQEDSAVYLCASSLVGEGEKLFFGSGTQLSVL.

The chain's CDR3 is CASSSRLGTEAFF. For the CDR3, the DNA is TGTGCCAGCAGCTCCCGGTTGGGGACTGAAGCTTTCTTT. The rearrangement links TRBV13 to TRBJ1-1, with D hard to call. Germline V CDR1 and CDR2: PRHDT, FYEKMQ (reference sequence). The length of the CDR3 is 13 residues. Trimming stripped 4 bases from V and 5 bases from J, with 11 bases between.

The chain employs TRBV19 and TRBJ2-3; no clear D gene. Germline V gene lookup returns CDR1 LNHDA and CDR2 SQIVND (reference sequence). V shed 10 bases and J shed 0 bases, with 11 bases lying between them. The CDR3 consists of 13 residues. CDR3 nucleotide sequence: TGTGCCACTCGGGCAGCTAGCACAGATACGCAGTATTTT. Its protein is CATRAASTDTQYF. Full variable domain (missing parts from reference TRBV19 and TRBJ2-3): DGGITQSPKYLFRKEGQNVTLSCEQNLNHDAMYWYRQDPGQGLRLIYYSQIVNDFQKGDIAEGYSVSREKKESFPLTVTSAQKNPTAFYLCATRAASTDTQYFGPGTRLTVL.

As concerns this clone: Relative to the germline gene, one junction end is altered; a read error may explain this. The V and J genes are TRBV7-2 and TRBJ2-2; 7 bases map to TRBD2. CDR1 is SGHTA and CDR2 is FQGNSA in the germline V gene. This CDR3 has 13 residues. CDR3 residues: CASSLAATGELFF. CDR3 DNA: TGTGCCAGCAGCCTAGCGGCCACCGGGGAGCTGTTTTTT.

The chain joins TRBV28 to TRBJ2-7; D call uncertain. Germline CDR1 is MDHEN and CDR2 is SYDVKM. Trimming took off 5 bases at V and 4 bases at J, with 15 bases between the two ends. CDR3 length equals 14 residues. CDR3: CASSLYSVIYEQYF. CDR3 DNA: TGTGCCAGCAGTCTATACAGCGTTATTTACGAGCAGTACTTC.

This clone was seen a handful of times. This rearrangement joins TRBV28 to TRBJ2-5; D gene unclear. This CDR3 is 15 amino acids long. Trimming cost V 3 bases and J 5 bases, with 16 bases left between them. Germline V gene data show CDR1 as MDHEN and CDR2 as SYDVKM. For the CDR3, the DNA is TGTGCCAGCAGTTTTCGATTGCAAGTATGGGAGACCCAGTACTTC. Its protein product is CASSFRLQVWETQYF.

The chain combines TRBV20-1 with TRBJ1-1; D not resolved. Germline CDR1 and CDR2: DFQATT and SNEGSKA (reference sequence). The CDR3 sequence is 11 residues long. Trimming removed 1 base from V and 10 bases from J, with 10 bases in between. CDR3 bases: TGCAGTGCTAGAGGGACCCCCGGAGCTTTCTTT. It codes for CSARGTPGAFF.

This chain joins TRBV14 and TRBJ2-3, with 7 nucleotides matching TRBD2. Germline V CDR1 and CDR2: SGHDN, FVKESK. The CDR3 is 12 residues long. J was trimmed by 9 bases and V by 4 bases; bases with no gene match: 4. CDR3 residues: CASSPGGMTQYF. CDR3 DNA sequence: TGTGCCAGCAGCCCGGGAGGTATGACGCAGTATTTT. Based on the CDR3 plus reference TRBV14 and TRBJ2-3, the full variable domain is EAGVTQFPSHSVIEKGQTVTLRCDPISGHDNLYWYRRVMGKEIKFLLHFVKESKQDESGMPNNRFLAERTGGTYSTLKVQPAELEDSGVYFCASSPGGMTQYFGPGTRLTVL.

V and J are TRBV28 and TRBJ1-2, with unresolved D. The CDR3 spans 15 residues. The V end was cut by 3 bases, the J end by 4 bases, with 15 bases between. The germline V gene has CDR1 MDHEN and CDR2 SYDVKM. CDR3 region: CASSFSGRGVYGYTF. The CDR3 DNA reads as TGTGCCAGCAGTTTCTCGGGTCGGGGAGTCTATGGCTACACCTTC.

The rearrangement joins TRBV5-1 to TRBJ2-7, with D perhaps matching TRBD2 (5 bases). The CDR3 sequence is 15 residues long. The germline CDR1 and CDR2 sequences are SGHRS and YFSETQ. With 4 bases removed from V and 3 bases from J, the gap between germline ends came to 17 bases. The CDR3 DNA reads TGCGCCAGCAGCCCGGAACTAGGAAAGTACTACGAGCAGTACTTC. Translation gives CASSPELGKYYEQYF.

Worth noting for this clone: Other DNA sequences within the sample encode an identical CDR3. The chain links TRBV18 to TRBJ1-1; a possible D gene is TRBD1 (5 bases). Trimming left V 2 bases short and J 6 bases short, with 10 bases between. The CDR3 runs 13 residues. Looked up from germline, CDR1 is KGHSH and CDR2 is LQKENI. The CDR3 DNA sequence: TGTGCCAGCTCACCAAATCTAGGGGCTGAAGCTTTCTTT. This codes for CASSPNLGAEAFF.

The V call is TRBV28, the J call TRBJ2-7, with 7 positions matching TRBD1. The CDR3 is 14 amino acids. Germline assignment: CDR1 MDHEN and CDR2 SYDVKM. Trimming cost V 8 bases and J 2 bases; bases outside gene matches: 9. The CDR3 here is CASCLRTGAYEQYF. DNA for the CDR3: TGTGCCAGCTGCCTCCGCACAGGGGCCTACGAGCAGTACTTC.

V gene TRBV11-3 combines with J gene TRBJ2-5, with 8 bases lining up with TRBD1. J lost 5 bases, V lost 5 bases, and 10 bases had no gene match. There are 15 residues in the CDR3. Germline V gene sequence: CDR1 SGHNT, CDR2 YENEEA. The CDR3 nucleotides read TGTGCCAGCAGCCCCGGGACAGGAGTTAGTGAGACCCAGTACTTC. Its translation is CASSPGTGVSETQYF. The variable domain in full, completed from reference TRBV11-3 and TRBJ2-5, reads EAGVVQSPRYKIIEKKQPVAFWCNPISGHNTLYWYLQNLGQGPELLIRYENEEAVDDSQLPKDRFSAERLKGVDSTLKIQPAELGDSAVYLCASSPGTGVSETQYFGPGTRLLVL.

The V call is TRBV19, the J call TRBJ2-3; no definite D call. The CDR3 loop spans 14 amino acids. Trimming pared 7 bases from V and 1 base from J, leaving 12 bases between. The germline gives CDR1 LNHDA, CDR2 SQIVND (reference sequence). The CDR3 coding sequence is TGTGCCAGTAACCCCCTTGGGGGCACAGATACGCAGTATTTT. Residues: CASNPLGGTDTQYF.